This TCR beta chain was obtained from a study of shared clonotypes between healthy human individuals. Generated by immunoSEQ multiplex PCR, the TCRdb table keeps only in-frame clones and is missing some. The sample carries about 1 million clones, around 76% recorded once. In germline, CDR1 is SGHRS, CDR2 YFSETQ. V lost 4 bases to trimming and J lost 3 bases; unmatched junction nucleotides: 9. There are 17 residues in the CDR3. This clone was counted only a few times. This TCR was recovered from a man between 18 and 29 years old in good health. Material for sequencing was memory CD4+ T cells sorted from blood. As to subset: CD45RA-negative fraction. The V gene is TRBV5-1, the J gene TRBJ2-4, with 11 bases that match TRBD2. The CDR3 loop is CASSEVSGGAHKNIQYF. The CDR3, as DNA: TGCGCCAGCAGCGAAGTTAGCGGGGGGGCCCACAAAAACATTCAGTACTTC. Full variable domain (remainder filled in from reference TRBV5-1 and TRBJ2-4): KAGVTQTPRYLIKTRGQQVTLSCSPISGHRSVSWYQQTPGQGLQFLFEYFSETQRNKGNFPGRFSGRQFSNSRSEMNVSTLELGDSALYLCASSEVSGGAHKNIQYFGAGTRLSVL.